A single sample gave rise to the 27 T cell receptor beta chains below, sequenced in a study of cytomegalovirus exposure and HLA in healthy donors. Vbeta (60) and Jbeta (13) primers were used in the PCR. The assay was immunoSEQ multiplex PCR, and TCRdb's table has in-frame clones only and misses some. The sample holds under 200,000 clones, approximately 85% seen once. The sequenced material came from PBMCs. These receptors were taken from a man aged 50 or older in good health and CMV-seropositive.

The chain combines TRBV6-6 with TRBJ2-3, with TRBD2 matching 11 bases. The CDR3 length is 15 residues. Germline CDR1 is MNHNY and CDR2 is SVGAGI (reference sequence). V dropped 5 bases and J dropped 8; count of bases not matched to a gene: 9. CDR3 sequence reads: CASSTSGGYPPTQYF. The DNA of the CDR3 is TGTGCCAGCAGTACTAGCGGGGGCTACCCCCCTACGCAGTATTTT.

This chain's CDR3 is CAWSLDSNTEAFF. The DNA for the CDR3 is TGTGCCTGGAGCCTCGACAGTAACACTGAAGCTTTCTTT. This sequence joins TRBV30 and TRBJ1-1; D possibly corresponds to TRBD1 (5 bases). Per the germline V gene, CDR1 is GTSNPN and CDR2 is SVGIG (reference sequence). V was cut by 3 bases and J by 2 bases, with 10 bases left in between. The CDR3 contains 13 residues. The variable domain in full, completed from reference TRBV30 and TRBJ1-1, reads SQTIHQWPATLVQPVGSPLSLECTVEGTSNPNLYWYRQAAGRGLQLLFYSVGIGQISSEVPQNLSASRPQDRQFILSSKKLLLSDSGFYLCAWSLDSNTEAFFGQGTRLTVV.

This clone came up a few times. The rearrangement uses TRBV11-3 and TRBJ2-1; D might be TRBD2 (5 bases). Germline-derived CDR1 and CDR2 are SGHNT and YENEEA. CDR3 size: 17 residues. V lost 2 bases to trimming and J lost 7 bases, with 21 bases between them. The CDR3 here is CASSLKFITEGCNEQFF. In DNA, the CDR3 is TGTGCCAGCAGCTTAAAGTTTATTACCGAGGGTTGTAATGAGCAGTTCTTC.

The V gene is TRBV7-6, the J gene TRBJ2-5, with D possibly matching TRBD2 (5 bases). This CDR3 has 20 amino acids. Germline loops: CDR1 SGHVS, CDR2 FNYEAQ. Trimming took off 2 bases at V and 4 bases at J, with 29 bases between the two ends. The CDR3 protein is CASSLRFSLVPTPPGETQYF. DNA for the CDR3: TGTGCCAGCAGCTTAAGATTCTCACTAGTCCCGACCCCCCCAGGAGAGACCCAGTACTTC.

This rearrangement joins TRBV1 to TRBJ2-3; the listed D gene, TRBD1, was not tested against the DNA. TRBV1 is a known pseudogene. The CDR3 loop spans 13 amino acids. The CDR3 is CTSSAQGGLAQYF. The CDR3 region has the DNA TGCACCAGCAGCGCCCAGGGGGGTCTCGCGCAGTATTTT.

This rearrangement joins TRBV7-3 to TRBJ2-4, with 7 bases fitting TRBD2. CDR1 SGHTA and CDR2 FQGTGA come from the germline V gene. This CDR3 spans 15 amino acids. J lost 5 bases, V lost 5 bases, and 9 bases had no gene match. CDR3 loop: CASSKSSGSQNIQYF. The CDR3, as DNA: TGTGCCAGCAGCAAATCTAGCGGCAGTCAAAACATTCAGTACTTC. Using reference TRBV7-3 and TRBJ2-4 for the parts outside the CDR3, the full variable domain is GAGVSQTPSNKVTEKGKYVELRCDPISGHTALYWYRQSLGQGPEFLIYFQGTGAADDSGLPNDRFFAVRPEGSVSTLKIQRTERGDSAVYLCASSKSSGSQNIQYFGAGTRLSVL.

V usage is TRBV18 and J usage is TRBJ1-1, with no clear D. Germline values: CDR1 KGHSH, CDR2 LQKENI. This CDR3 comprises 14 residues. V was shortened by 6 bases and J by 2 bases, with 13 bases between the two germline ends. The CDR3 DNA reads as TGTGCCAGCTCCGACGGGGTCGGTAACACTGAAGCTTTCTTT. Translating gives CASSDGVGNTEAFF.

This clone came up once. The gene calls are TRBV12-5 and TRBJ2-1; 7 nucleotides line up with TRBD1. Germline V gives CDR1 LGHNT, CDR2 FRNRAP. The trim removed 5 bases at V and 4 bases at J, leaving 8 bases unmatched. The CDR3 loop spans 15 amino acids. CDR3 in DNA: TGTGCTAGTGGTATGTCCGGGACAGCGTACAATGAGCAGTTCTTC. Protein sequence: CASGMSGTAYNEQFF.

The chain is built from TRBV7-9 and TRBJ2-7; a possible D gene is TRBD1 (7 bases). CDR3 size: 13 residues. Germline V gene lookup returns CDR1 SEHNR and CDR2 FQNEAQ (reference sequence). V was cut by 10 bases and J by 5 bases, with 18 bases left in between. CDR3 nucleotides: TGTGCCACCATCGGGGGACAGTGGCACGAGCAGTACTTC. Protein product: CATIGGQWHEQYF. The full variable domain, rest sourced from reference TRBV7-9 and TRBJ2-7, is DTGVSQNPRHKITKRGQNVTFRCDPISEHNRLYWYRQTLGQGPEFLTYFQNEAQLEKSRLLSDRFSAERPKGSFSTLEIQRTEQGDSAMYLCATIGGQWHEQYFGPGTRLTVT.

This rearrangement joins TRBV7-2 to TRBJ1-5; 8 bases are a match to TRBD1. The CDR3 contains 15 residues. CDR1 and CDR2 from the germline V gene are SGHTA and FQGNSA. With V trimmed by 1 base and J by 5 bases, 4 bases remained unmatched. CDR3 in amino acids: CASSLGRGLDQPQHF. The CDR3 DNA reads TGTGCCAGCAGCTTAGGCAGGGGGCTCGATCAGCCCCAGCATTTT.

There are many counts of this clone. J is TRBJ1-2 and V is TRBV4-2; possibly TRBD1 for D (5 bases). V was trimmed by 0 bases and J by 3 bases, leaving 14 bases between them. The CDR3 is made up of 16 amino acids. Per germline, CDR1 LGHNA and CDR2 YNFKEQ. In DNA form, the CDR3 reads TGTGCCAGCAGCCAAGATCAGTCCGACAGTTACTATGGCTACACCTTC. Its protein product is CASSQDQSDSYYGYTF.

Concerning this clone itself: The junction shows a germline mismatch at one end, possibly a read error. The rearrangement links TRBV19 to TRBJ2-7; TRBD2 might be the D (6 bases). CDR1 and CDR2 (germline): LNHDA, SQIVND (reference sequence). The CDR3 loop spans 15 amino acids. The CDR3 sequence: CAGSILAGGGREQYF. The CDR3 DNA sequence: TGTGCCGGTAGTATACTGGCTGGGGGAGGCAGGGAGCAGTACTTC.

This clone was detected only a few times. The V call is TRBV9, the J call TRBJ2-1; TRBD2 agrees at 8 bases. This CDR3 is 14 amino acids long. V shed 0 bases, J shed 10 bases, and the junction held 6 bases outside the gene matches. Germline CDR1 is SGDLS and CDR2 is YYNGEE. The CDR3 here is CASSVDQREYEQFF. The DNA of the CDR3 is TGTGCCAGCAGCGTAGACCAGCGGGAGTACGAGCAGTTCTTC.

The V gene is TRBV5-4, the J gene TRBJ2-7; 9 nucleotides align to TRBD1. The CDR3 loop spans 16 amino acids. V was pared by 0 bases and J by 3 bases, with 7 bases of the junction left unmatched. The germline gives CDR1 SGHNT, CDR2 YYREEE (reference sequence). The CDR3 DNA reads as TGTGCCAGCAGCTTGGGGACAGGGGTTATTGGCTACGAGCAGTACTTC. This sequence encodes CASSLGTGVIGYEQYF. Looking up the rest from reference TRBV5-4 and TRBJ2-7 gives the full variable domain: ETGVTQSPTHLIKTRGQQVTLRCSSQSGHNTVSWYQQALGQGPQFIFQYYREEENGRGNFPPRFSGLQFPNYSSELNVNALELDDSALYLCASSLGTGVIGYEQYFGPGTRLTVT.

This clone appeared once. The chain has TRBV28 and TRBJ1-4; 8 bases are a match to TRBD1. V lost 3 bases, J lost 5 bases, and 11 bases stayed unmatched. This CDR3 has 17 residues. Per germline, CDR1 MDHEN and CDR2 SYDVKM. The CDR3 DNA follows: TGTGCCAGCAGTTTCCACCATAATCAGGGGGCGAATGAAAAACTGTTTTTT. This codes for CASSFHHNQGANEKLFF.

As for this clone: One end of the junction varies from germline; a read error may be responsible. The chain recombines TRBV7-7 with TRBJ1-2; 8 bases fit TRBD1. The CDR3 is made up of 13 amino acids. Germline-derived CDR1 and CDR2 are SSHAT and FNYEAQ (reference sequence). For the CDR3, the DNA is TGTGCTAGCAGCAGGACAGGGAACTATGGCTACACCTTC. Amino acid sequence: CASSRTGNYGYTF.

This clone appeared once. The J gene is TRBJ2-2, the V gene TRBV6-6; 8 bases fit TRBD2. There are 16 residues in the CDR3. With 7 bases clipped from V and 5 bases from J, the junction kept 12 bases outside the gene matches. The germline V gene has CDR1 MNHNY and CDR2 SVGAGI (reference sequence). CDR3 sequence (DNA): TGTGCCAGCACCATCGGGCGGGGGGCGGGTACCGGGGAGCTGTTTTTT. The encoded protein is CASTIGRGAGTGELFF.

V and J are TRBV2 and TRBJ1-6; TRBD1 agrees at 10 bases. The CDR3 spans 13 residues. Per the germline V gene, CDR1 is SNHLY and CDR2 is FYNNEI. V trimming: 6 bases; J trimming: 8 bases; junction bases outside the gene matches: 1. The chain's CDR3 is CASRGTGDSPLHF. The CDR3 DNA follows: TGTGCCAGCAGGGGGACAGGGGATTCACCCCTCCACTTT.

The chain has TRBV19 and TRBJ2-1, with D maybe TRBD2 (7 bases). CDR3 size: 15 residues. V lost 5 bases to trimming and J lost 2 bases, with 13 bases between them. Germline CDR1 is LNHDA and CDR2 is SQIVND (reference sequence). The CDR3 reads CASSPRGGTYNEQFF. The CDR3 bases are TGTGCCAGTAGTCCGAGGGGGGGGACCTACAATGAGCAGTTCTTC. Supplemented by reference TRBV19 and TRBJ2-1, the full variable domain reads DGGITQSPKYLFRKEGQNVTLSCEQNLNHDAMYWYRQDPGQGLRLIYYSQIVNDFQKGDIAEGYSVSREKKESFPLTVTSAQKNPTAFYLCASSPRGGTYNEQFFGPGTRLTVL.

The chain links TRBV19 to TRBJ1-1; weak D call: TRBD1 (6 bases). The CDR3 is made up of 14 amino acids. The germline gives CDR1 LNHDA, CDR2 SQIVND (reference sequence). The germline V and J ends were trimmed by 6 bases and 6 bases, with 17 bases remaining between them. The CDR3 protein is CASSPGHLNAEAFF. CDR3 DNA: TGTGCCAGTAGCCCGGGACACTTAAACGCTGAAGCTTTCTTT. Together with reference TRBV19 and TRBJ1-1, the CDR3 gives the full variable domain: DGGITQSPKYLFRKEGQNVTLSCEQNLNHDAMYWYRQDPGQGLRLIYYSQIVNDFQKGDIAEGYSVSREKKESFPLTVTSAQKNPTAFYLCASSPGHLNAEAFFGQGTRLTVV.

The chain joins TRBV28 to TRBJ1-4; 9 positions agree with TRBD1. Germline V gene sequence: CDR1 MDHEN, CDR2 SYDVKM. V dropped 5 bases and J dropped 2; count of bases not matched to a gene: 3. The CDR3 length is 15 residues. CDR3 bases: TGTGCCAGCAGTACCACAGGGGGCACTAATGAAAAACTGTTTTTT. This encodes CASSTTGGTNEKLFF.

V is TRBV11-1 and J is TRBJ2-1; perhaps TRBD2 as D (6 bases). This CDR3 contains 14 residues. CDR1 and CDR2 (germline): SGHAT, FQDESV (reference sequence). The ends were cut back, 3 bases at V and 2 bases at J, with 8 bases in the middle. CDR3 region: CASSFSGTYNEQFF. CDR3 nucleotides: TGTGCCAGCAGCTTTAGCGGTACCTACAATGAGCAGTTCTTC.

The chain employs TRBV28 and TRBJ1-2; tentatively, D is TRBD1 (5 bases). The CDR3 spans 15 residues. The ends were cut back, 5 bases at V and 2 bases at J, with 15 bases in the middle. Looked up from germline, CDR1 is MDHEN and CDR2 is SYDVKM. The CDR3 region is CASSRGHGGNYGYTF. In DNA, the CDR3 is TGTGCCAGCAGTCGGGGCCACGGGGGGAACTATGGCTACACCTTC.

The chain carries TRBV5-1 and TRBJ2-2; D is unclear. Looked up from germline, CDR1 is SGHRS and CDR2 is YFSETQ. There are 14 residues in the CDR3. V lost 0 bases, J lost 4 bases, and 7 bases lay in between. The CDR3: CASSLDPVTGELFF. DNA for the CDR3: TGCGCCAGCAGCTTGGATCCGGTCACCGGGGAGCTGTTTTTT.

This clone was counted a few times. This rearrangement joins TRBV6-4 to TRBJ2-2; the D gene is possibly TRBD2 (6 bases). The CDR3 contains 14 residues. Trimming cost V 4 bases and J 3 bases, with 9 bases left between them. Germline lookup yields CDR1 MRHNA and CDR2 SNTAGT. This CDR3 is CASSVKRDTGELFF. CDR3 coding DNA: TGTGCCAGCAGTGTAAAGCGGGACACCGGGGAGCTGTTTTTT.

This chain uses TRBV6-1 with TRBJ2-7; D possibly corresponds to TRBD1 (5 bases). V lost 5 bases, J lost 3 bases, and 8 bases lay in between. The germline CDR1 and CDR2 sequences are MNHNS and SASEGT. This CDR3 contains 12 residues. In DNA, the CDR3 is TGTGCCAGCAGTCGAACAGGCTACGAGCAGTACTTC. Its translation: CASSRTGYEQYF.

This chain joins TRBV25-1 and TRBJ2-5; unclear D gene. The germline CDR1 and CDR2 sequences are MGHDK and SYGVNS. V was trimmed by 8 bases and J by 0 bases, leaving 10 bases between them. There are 13 residues in the CDR3. The CDR3 loop reads CASLGAYQETQYF. The DNA of the CDR3 is TGTGCCAGCCTAGGCGCGTACCAAGAGACCCAGTACTTC.